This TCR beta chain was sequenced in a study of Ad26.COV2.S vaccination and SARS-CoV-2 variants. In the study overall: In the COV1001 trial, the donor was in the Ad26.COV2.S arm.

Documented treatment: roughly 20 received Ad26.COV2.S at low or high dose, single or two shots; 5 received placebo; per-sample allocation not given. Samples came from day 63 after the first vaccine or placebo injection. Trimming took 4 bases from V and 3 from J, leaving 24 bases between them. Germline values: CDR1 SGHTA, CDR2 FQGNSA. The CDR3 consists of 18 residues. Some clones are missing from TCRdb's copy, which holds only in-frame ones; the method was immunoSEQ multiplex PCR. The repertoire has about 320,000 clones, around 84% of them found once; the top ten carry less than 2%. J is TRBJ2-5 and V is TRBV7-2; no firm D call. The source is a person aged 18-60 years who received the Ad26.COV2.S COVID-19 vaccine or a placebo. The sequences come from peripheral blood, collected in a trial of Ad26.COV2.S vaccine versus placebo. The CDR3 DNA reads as TGTGCCAGCAGCTCACCAAAAAGGGCCGTAGACTTAAAAGAGACCCAGTACTTC. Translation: CASSSPKRAVDLKETQYF.